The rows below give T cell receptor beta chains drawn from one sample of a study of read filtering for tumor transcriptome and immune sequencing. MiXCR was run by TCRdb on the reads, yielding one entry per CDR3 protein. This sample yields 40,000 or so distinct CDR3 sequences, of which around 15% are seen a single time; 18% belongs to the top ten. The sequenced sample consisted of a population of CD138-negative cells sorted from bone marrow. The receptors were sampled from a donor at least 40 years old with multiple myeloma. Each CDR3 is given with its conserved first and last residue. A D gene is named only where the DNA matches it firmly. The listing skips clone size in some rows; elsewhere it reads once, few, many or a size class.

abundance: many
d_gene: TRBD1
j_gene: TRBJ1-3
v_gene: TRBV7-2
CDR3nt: TGTGCCAGCAGCACGACAGGGGCAGGAAACACCATATATTTT
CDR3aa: CASSTTGAGNTIYF

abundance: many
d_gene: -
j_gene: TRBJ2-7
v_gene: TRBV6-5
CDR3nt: TGTGCCAGCAGGGTTGGATACGAGCAGTACTTC
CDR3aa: CASRVGYEQYF

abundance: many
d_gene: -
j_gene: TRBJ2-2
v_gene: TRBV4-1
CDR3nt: TGCGCCAGCAGCCAAGGGGCTCAGACCGGGGAGCTGTTTTTT
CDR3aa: CASSQGAQTGELFF

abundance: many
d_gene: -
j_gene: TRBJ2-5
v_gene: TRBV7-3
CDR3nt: TGTGCCAGCAGCTTATCCGGGCCTGGGGAGACCCAGTACTTC
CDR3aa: CASSLSGPGETQYF

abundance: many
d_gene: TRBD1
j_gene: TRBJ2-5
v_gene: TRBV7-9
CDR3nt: TGTGCCAGCAGCTTAGCGGACAGGGCTGCGGAGACCCAGTACTTC
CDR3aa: CASSLADRAAETQYF

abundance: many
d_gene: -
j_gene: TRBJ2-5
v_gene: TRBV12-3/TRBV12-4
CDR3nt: TGTGCCAGCAGTGGCCGTTTGGCAGTTCAAGAGACCCAGTACTTC
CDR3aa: CASSGRLAVQETQYF

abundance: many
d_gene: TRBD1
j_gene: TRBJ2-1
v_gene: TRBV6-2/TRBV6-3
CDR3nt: TGTGCCAGCAGCCTCTCACGCGGAGGGACAGGGCAGTTCTTC
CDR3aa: CASSLSRGGTGQFF

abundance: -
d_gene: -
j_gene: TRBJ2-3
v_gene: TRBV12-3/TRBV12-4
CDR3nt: TGTGCCAGCAGTTCGCGGATTCGCACAGATGCGCAGTATTTT
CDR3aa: CASSSRIRTDAQYF

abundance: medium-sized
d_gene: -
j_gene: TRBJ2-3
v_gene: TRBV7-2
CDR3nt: TGTGCCAGCAGCTTCCACGATAGCACAGATACGCAGTATTTT
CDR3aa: CASSFHDSTDTQYF

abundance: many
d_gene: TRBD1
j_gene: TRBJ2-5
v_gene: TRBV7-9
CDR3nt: TGTGCCAGCAGCTTAGGGGACAGGTACCAAGAGACCCAGTACTTC
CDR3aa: CASSLGDRYQETQYF

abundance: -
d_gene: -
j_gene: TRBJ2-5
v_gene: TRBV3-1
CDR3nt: TGTGCCAGCAGCCACGATCTAGAGACCCAGTACTTC
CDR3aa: CASSHDLETQYF

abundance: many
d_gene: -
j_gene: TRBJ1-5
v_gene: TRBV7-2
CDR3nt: TGTGCCAGCAGCTTAGCGTATCAGCCCCAGCATTTT
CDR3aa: CASSLAYQPQHF

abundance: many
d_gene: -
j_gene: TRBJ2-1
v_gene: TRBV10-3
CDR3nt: TGTGCCATCAGTGAGAGGGGGGTCGACTCCTACAATGAGCAGTTCTTC
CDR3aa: CAISERGVDSYNEQFF

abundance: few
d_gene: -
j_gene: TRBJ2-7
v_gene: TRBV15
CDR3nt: TGTGCCACCAGCAGAGTTGGTAGCGAGTACGAGCAGTACTTC
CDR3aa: CATSRVGSEYEQYF

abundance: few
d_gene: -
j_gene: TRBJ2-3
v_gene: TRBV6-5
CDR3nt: TGTGCCAGCCGACCCGGGCCCCCTCCGGCAGATACGCAGTATTTT
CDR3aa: CASRPGPPPADTQYF

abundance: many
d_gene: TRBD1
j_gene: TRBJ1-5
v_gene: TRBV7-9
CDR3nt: TGTGCCAGCAGCTTAGCGGCAGGGGGCGGACAGCCCCAGCATTTT
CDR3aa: CASSLAAGGGQPQHF

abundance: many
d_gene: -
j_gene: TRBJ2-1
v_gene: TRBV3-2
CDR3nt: TGTGCCAGCAGCCATACCACCGGGACAGGGAACAATGAGCAGTTCTTC
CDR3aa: CASSHTTGTGNNEQFF

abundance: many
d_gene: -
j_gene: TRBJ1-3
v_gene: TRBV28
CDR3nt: TGTGCCAGCAGTTTCGGGGTCGGAAACACCATATATTTT
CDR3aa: CASSFGVGNTIYF

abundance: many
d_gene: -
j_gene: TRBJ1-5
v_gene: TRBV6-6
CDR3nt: TGTGCCAGCAGTTACGGGGGGCCTCCACAGGGTCAGCCCCAGCATTTT
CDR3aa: CASSYGGPPQGQPQHF

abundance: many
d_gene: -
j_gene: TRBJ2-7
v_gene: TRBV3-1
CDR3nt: TGTGCCAGCAGCCGTTTGGGGGACGAGCAGTACTTC
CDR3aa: CASSRLGDEQYF

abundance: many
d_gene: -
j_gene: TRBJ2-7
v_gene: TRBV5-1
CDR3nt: TGCGCCAGCAGCTTGTTAGACTACGAGCAGTACTTC
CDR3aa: CASSLLDYEQYF

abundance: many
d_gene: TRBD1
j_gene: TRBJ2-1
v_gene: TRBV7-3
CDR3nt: TGTGCCAGCAGCTTTAACAGGGGGAATGAGCAGTTCTTC
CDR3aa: CASSFNRGNEQFF

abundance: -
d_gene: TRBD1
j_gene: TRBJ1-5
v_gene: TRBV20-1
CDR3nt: TGCAGTGCTAGACTTGGGACAGGGGCGCGGAATCAGCCCCAGCATTTT
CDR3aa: CSARLGTGARNQPQHF

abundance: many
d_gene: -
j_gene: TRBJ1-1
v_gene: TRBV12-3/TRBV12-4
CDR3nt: TGTGCCTCCACAGGGAGAGGCTACACTGAAGCTTTCTTT
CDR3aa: CASTGRGYTEAFF

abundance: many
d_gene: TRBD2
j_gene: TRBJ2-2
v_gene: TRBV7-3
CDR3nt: TGTGCCAGCAGCTTACGGGGGGGCACGGACACCGGGGAGCTGTTTTTT
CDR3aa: CASSLRGGTDTGELFF

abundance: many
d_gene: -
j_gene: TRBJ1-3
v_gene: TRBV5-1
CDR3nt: TGCGCCAGCACTGCGGGAGGGTCAAATTCTGGAAACACCATATATTTT
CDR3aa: CASTAGGSNSGNTIYF

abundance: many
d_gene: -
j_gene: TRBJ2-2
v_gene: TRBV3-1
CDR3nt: TGTGCCAGCAGCCGCCGGGGGGCTACGAACACCGGGGAGCTGTTTTTT
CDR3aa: CASSRRGATNTGELFF

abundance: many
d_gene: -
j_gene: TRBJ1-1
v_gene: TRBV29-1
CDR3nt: TGCAGCGCCGGACGTATGAACACTGAAGCTTTCTTT
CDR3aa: CSAGRMNTEAFF

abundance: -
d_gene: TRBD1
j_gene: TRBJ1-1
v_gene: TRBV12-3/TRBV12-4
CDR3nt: TGTGCCAGCAGTACAGGGGAGCGTGAAGCTTTCTTT
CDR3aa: CASSTGEREAFF

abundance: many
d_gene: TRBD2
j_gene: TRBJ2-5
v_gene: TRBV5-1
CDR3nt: TGCGCCAGCAGCTTGGCCGGGGGGTGGAGCCAAGAGACCCAGTACTTC
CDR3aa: CASSLAGGWSQETQYF

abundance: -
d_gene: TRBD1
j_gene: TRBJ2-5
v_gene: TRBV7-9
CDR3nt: TGTGCCAGCAGCTATACAGGGGAAGAGACCCAGTACTTC
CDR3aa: CASSYTGEETQYF

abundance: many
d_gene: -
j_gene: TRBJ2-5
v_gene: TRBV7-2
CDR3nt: TGTGCCAGCAAACAGGGGGGGATGGCTGAGACCCAGTACTTC
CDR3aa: CASKQGGMAETQYF

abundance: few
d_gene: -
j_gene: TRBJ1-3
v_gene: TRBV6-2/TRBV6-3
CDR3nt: TGTGCCAGCAGTTACTTCGGACAGAACTCTGGAAACACCATATATTTT
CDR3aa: CASSYFGQNSGNTIYF

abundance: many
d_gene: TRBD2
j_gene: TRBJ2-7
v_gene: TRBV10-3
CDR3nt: TGTGCCATCAGTGGCGGGGGTTACGAGCAGTACTTC
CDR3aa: CAISGGGYEQYF

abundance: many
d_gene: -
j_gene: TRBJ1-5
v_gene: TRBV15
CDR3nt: TGTGCCACCAGCAGGAAGGGAGCCAATCAGCCCCAGCATTTT
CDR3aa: CATSRKGANQPQHF

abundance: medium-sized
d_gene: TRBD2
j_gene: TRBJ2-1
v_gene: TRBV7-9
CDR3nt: TGTGCCAGCAGCCAGGGACTAGCGGGTTACAATGAGCAGTTCTTC
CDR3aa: CASSQGLAGYNEQFF

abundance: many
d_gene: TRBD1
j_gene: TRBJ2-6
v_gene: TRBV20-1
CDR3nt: TGCAGTGCTATCCGGGACAGGGGGACCTCTGGGGCCAACGTCCTGACTTTC
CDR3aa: CSAIRDRGTSGANVLTF

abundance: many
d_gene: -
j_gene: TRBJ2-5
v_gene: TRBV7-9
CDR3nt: TGTGCCAGCAGCTTAGAGGGGGGCGTCGGGACCCAGTACTTC
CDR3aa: CASSLEGGVGTQYF

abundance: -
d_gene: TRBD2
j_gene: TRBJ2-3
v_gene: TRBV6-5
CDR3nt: TGTGCCAGCGATATTGGCGGGGGAGGCACAGATACGCAGTATTTT
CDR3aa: CASDIGGGGTDTQYF

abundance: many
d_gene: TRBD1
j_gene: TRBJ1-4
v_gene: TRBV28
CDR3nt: TGTGCCAGCAGTCCGGGGGGGGACAGGGTGGAAAAACTGTTTTTT
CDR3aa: CASSPGGDRVEKLFF

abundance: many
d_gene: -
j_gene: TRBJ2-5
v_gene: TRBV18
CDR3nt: TGTGCCAGCTCACCCGCACTAGCCCAAGAGACCCAGTACTTC
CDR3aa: CASSPALAQETQYF

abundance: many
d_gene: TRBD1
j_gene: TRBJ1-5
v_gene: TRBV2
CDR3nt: TGTGCCACAGGTGGACCCCGGGACAGGACAAATAGCAATCAGCCCCAGCATTTT
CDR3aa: CATGGPRDRTNSNQPQHF

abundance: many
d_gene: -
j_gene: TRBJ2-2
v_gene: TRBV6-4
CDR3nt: TGTGCCAGCAGTGAGGGCCCTGTCCGGGCCGGGGAGCTGTTTTTT
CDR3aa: CASSEGPVRAGELFF

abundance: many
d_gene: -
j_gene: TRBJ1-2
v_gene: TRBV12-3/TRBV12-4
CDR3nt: TGTGCCAGCAGCCGGGAGGTCTATGGCTACACCTTC
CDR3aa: CASSREVYGYTF

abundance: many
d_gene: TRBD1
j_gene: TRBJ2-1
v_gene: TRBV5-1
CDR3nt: TGCGCCAGCAGCCGAGGACAGGGGGTGTCTGATGAGCAGTTCTTC
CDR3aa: CASSRGQGVSDEQFF

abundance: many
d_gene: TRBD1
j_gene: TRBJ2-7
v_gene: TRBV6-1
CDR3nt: TGTGCCTGGACGGACAGGGGCTACGAGCAGTACTTC
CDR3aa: CAWTDRGYEQYF

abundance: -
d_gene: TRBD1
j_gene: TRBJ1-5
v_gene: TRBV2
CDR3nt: TGTGCCAGAGGGCCCTCGAGTGACAGGGTCGATCAGCCCCAGCATTTT
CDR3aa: CARGPSSDRVDQPQHF

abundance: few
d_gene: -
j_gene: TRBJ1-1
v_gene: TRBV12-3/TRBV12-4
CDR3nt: TGTGCCAGCACCAAAGGGTCAGGAGGTGCTTTCTTT
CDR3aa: CASTKGSGGAFF

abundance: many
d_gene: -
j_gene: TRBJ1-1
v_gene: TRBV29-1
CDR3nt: TGCAGCGTGTACTCCAGGGACACTGAAGCTTTCTTT
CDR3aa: CSVYSRDTEAFF